Given below is one TCR beta chain in context. Its antigen remains unknown. The data belong to a study of cytomegalovirus exposure and HLA in healthy donors. Primers: 60 Vbeta forward and 13 Jbeta reverse. Measured with immunoSEQ multiplex PCR; TCRdb has only the in-frame clones, and not every one. Of 140,000 to 150,000 clones in the sample, 84% were seen once. Overall study results and limits: The study designated 164 TCR beta chains cytomegalovirus-associated. In vitro checks showed that a few CMV-associated chains really do target CMV antigens. It is likely that the observed cluster of highly shared sequence variants was a sequencing artifact.

Germline V gene data show CDR1 as ENHRY and CDR2 as SYGVKD. V dropped 4 bases and J dropped 6 bases, with 13 bases sitting between them. This CDR3 region has 14 residues. V is TRBV10-3 and J is TRBJ1-3, with D possibly TRBD1 on 5 matching bases. The sample comprised PBMCs. The receptor's source is a boy aged 2 to 10 in good health and CMV-seronegative. CDR3 nucleotide sequence: TGTGCCATCAGTGGCCCGGCAGGGTCAAACACCATATATTTT. It is translated as CAISGPAGSNTIYF.